Below, 4 T cell receptor beta chains from the same sample are listed, as sequenced in a study of CD8 T cells in ankylosing spondylitis. MiXCR, run by TCRdb on the 5' RACE reads, gives a single entry per CDR3 protein. The sample lists under 300,000 distinct CDR3 sequences; about 11% were seen once. Sample: blood, either unsorted or a sorted T cell fraction (not recorded which). Receptor source: a male donor with ankylosing spondylitis or in good health (not recorded which).

The V call is TRBV7-2, the J call TRBJ2-1; 11 nucleotides line up with TRBD2. Per germline, CDR1 SGHTA and CDR2 FQGNSA. The J segment lost 9 bases and the V segment lost 2 bases, leaving 6 bases of the junction unmatched. This CDR3 is built from 15 residues. The CDR3 DNA follows: TGTGCCAGCAGCTTATACCTAGCGGGGGGCGGTGAGCAGTTCTTC. Translating it yields CASSLYLAGGGEQFF.

This clonotype came up many times. J is TRBJ2-7 and V is TRBV5-1, with D possibly being TRBD1 or TRBD2 (5 bases each). The CDR3 is 14 residues long. Germline loops: CDR1 SGHRS, CDR2 YFSETQ. V lost 1 base and J 6 bases, leaving 14 bases between the germline ends. The CDR3 nucleotides are TGCGCCAGCAGCTTGCAGGGAGTGGAAGGCGAGCAGTACTTC. This sequence encodes CASSLQGVEGEQYF.

This clonotype was seen ten or more times. The chain recombines TRBV5-1 with TRBJ2-3, with D possibly being TRBD2 (5 bases). Between the trimmed V and J ends, which lost 3 bases and 3 bases, there was a span of 11 bases. This CDR3 has 14 residues. CDR1 and CDR2 (germline): SGHRS, YFSETQ. CDR3 sequence reads: CASSWVDLTDTQYF. Written as DNA, the CDR3 is TGCGCCAGCAGCTGGGTGGACTTGACAGATACGCAGTATTTT. The variable domain in full, completed from reference TRBV5-1 and TRBJ2-3, reads KAGVTQTPRYLIKTRGQQVTLSCSPISGHRSVSWYQQTPGQGLQFLFEYFSETQRNKGNFPGRFSGRQFSNSRSEMNVSTLELGDSALYLCASSWVDLTDTQYFGPGTRLTVL.

This clonotype was observed many times. The CDR3 nucleotides are TGCGCCAGCAGCCAAGGCTCCCAGACTAGCGGATACAATGAGCAGTTCTTC. This translates into CASSQGSQTSGYNEQFF. The chain recombines TRBV4-1 with TRBJ2-1; TRBD2 aligns across 9 bases. V dropped 1 base and J dropped 4; count of bases not matched to a gene: 8. From germline, CDR1 is MGHRA and CDR2 YSYEKL. This CDR3 contains 17 residues.